This paragraph covers one T cell receptor beta chain sequence. Its antigen is still unknown. This sample's time point: baseline, week 1 (first vaccination visit). Treatment here: pre-vaccination baseline after standard-of-care therapy. In every donor, the tumor was a new WHO grade 3 or 4 IDH1-mutant, ATRX-lost astrocytoma. The repertoire was sequenced with immunoSEQ multiplex PCR; TCRdb's copy has only in-frame clones and lacks some. The sample has some 22,000 clones, roughly 90% seen once. This record belongs to a study of a mutant IDH1 vaccine in newly diagnosed glioma. Turning to the study itself: Before enrollment, the patients had been treated with radiotherapy alone, temozolomide alone, or both together. Most of them had received both.

Study observations and caveats: Vaccination elicited immune responses in 93.3% of patients. Alterations occurring in top peripheral T cell clonotypes seemed unrelated to pseudoprogression.

This CDR3 is built from 14 residues. Germline V lookup: CDR1 SSHAT, CDR2 FNYEAQ (reference sequence). V was pared by 5 bases and J by 5 bases, with 4 bases of the junction left unmatched. Sequences were derived from PBMCs, sampled from a glioma patient treated with radiotherapy, temozolomide or both. The chain has TRBV7-7 and TRBJ2-1; 9 bases map to TRBD1. The receptor comes from a man aged 25-45 years with glioma. In DNA, the CDR3 is TGTGCCAGCAGCCCCTGGACAGGGGACAATGAGCAGTTCTTC. Protein: CASSPWTGDNEQFF.